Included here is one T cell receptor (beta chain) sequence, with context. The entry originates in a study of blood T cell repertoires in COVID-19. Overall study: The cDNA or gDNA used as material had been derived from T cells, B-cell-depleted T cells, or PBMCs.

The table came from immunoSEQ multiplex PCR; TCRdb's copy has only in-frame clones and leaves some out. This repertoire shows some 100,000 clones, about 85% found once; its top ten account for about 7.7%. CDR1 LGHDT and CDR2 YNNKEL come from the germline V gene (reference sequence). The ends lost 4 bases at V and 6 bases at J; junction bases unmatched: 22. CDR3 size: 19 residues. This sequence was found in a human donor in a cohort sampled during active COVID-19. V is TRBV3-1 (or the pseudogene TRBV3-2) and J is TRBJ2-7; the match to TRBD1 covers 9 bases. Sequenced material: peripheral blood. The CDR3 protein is CASSRMGIITGQGAGEQYF. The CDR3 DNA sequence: TGTGCCAGCAGCCGCATGGGGATCATTACGGGACAGGGTGCGGGCGAGCAGTACTTC.